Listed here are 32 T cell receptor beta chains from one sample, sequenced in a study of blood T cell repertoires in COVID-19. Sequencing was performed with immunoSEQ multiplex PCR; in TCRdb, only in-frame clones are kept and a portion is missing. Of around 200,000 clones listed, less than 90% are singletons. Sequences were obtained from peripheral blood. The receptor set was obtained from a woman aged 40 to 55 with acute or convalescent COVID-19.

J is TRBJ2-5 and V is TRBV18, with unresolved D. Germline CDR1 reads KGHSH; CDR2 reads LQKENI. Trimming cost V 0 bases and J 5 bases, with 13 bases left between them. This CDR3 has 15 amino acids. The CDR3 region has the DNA TGTGCCAGCTCACCACCTCAACTCGGTCGGGAGACCCAGTACTTC. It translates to CASSPPQLGRETQYF. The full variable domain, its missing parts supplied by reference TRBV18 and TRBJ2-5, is NAGVMQNPRHLVRRRGQEARLRCSPMKGHSHVYWYRQLPEEGLKFMVYLQKENIIDESGMPKERFSAEFPKEGPSILRIQQVVRGDSAAYFCASSPPQLGRETQYFGPGTRLLVL.

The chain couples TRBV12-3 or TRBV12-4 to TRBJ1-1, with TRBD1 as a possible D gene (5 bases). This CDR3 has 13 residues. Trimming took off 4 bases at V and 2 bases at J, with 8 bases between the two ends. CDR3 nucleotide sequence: TGTGCCAGCAGTTCAACAGGTAACACTGAAGCTTTCTTT. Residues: CASSSTGNTEAFF.

DNA of the CDR3: TGTGCCAGCTCACCGGACCCCGGGGGGGGCGGTACTGAAGCTTTCTTT. Its translation: CASSPDPGGGGTEAFF. The V and J genes are TRBV18 and TRBJ1-1; maybe TRBD1 (6 bases). This CDR3 is built from 16 residues. V was clipped by 3 bases and J by 5 bases, with 19 bases between them. CDR1 and CDR2 from the germline V gene are KGHSH and LQKENI. Full variable domain (outside the CDR3, taken from reference TRBV18 and TRBJ1-1): NAGVMQNPRHLVRRRGQEARLRCSPMKGHSHVYWYRQLPEEGLKFMVYLQKENIIDESGMPKERFSAEFPKEGPSILRIQQVVRGDSAAYFCASSPDPGGGGTEAFFGQGTRLTVV.

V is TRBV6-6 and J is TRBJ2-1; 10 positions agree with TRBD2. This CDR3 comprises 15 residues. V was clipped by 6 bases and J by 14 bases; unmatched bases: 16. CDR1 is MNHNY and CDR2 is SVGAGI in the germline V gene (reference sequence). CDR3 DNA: TGTGCCAGCAGCCCGTATTTAGCGGGAGGCCCCGCGGAGTTCTTC. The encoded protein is CASSPYLAGGPAEFF.

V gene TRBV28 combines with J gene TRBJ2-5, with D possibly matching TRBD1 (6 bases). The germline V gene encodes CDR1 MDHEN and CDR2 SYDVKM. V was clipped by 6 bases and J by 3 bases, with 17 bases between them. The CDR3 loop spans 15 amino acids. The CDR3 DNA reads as TGTGCCAGCAGGCGTCTGGACAGCCTCAAAGAGACCCAGTACTTC. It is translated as CASRRLDSLKETQYF.

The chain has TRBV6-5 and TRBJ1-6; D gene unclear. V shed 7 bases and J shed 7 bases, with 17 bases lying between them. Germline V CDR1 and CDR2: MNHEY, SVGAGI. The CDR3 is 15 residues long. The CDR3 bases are TGTGCCAGCACCCGAACAGCCAAACCGAATTCACCCCTCCACTTT. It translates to CASTRTAKPNSPLHF.

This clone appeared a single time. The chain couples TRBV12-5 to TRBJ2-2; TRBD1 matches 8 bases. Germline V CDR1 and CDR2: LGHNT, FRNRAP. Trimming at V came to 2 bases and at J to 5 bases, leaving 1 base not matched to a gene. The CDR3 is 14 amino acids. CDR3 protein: CASGLRQGTGELFF. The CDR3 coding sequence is TGTGCTAGTGGTTTGAGACAGGGGACCGGGGAGCTGTTTTTT.

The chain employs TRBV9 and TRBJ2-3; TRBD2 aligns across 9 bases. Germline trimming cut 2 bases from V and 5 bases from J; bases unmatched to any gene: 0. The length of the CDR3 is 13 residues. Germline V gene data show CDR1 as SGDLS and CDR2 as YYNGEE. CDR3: CASSVTSGDTQYF. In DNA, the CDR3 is TGTGCCAGCAGCGTGACTAGCGGAGATACGCAGTATTTT.

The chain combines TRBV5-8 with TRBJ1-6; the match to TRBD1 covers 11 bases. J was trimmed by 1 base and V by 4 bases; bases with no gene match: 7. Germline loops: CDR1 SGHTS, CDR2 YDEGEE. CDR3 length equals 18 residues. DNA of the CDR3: TGTGCCAGCAGCGTGCCGGGACAGGGGGTGTCCTATAATTCACCCCTCCACTTT. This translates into CASSVPGQGVSYNSPLHF.

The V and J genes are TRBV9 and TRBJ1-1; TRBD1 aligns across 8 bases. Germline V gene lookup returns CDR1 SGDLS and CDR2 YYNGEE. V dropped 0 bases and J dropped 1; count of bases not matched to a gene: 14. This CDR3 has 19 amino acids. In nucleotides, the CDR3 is TGTGCCAGCAGCGTAGACGCGGTTAGGCCAGGGGGCCCGAACACTGAAGCTTTCTTT. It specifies CASSVDAVRPGGPNTEAFF.

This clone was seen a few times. As DNA, the CDR3 is TGTGCCAGCAGCTTAGTCGGGAGCAGGGATACGCAGTATTTT. Amino acids: CASSLVGSRDTQYF. This chain uses TRBV11-2 with TRBJ2-3; the D gene is possibly TRBD2 (6 bases). With 1 base removed from V and 6 bases from J, the gap between germline ends came to 11 bases. Germline V gene sequence: CDR1 SGHAT, CDR2 FQNNGV. This CDR3 spans 14 amino acids.

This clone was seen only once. The CDR3 loop is CAWSVGQGFSHPYEQYF. In nucleotides, the CDR3 is TGTGCCTGGAGTGTGGGACAGGGTTTCTCACACCCCTACGAGCAGTACTTC. This chain connects TRBV30 to TRBJ2-7; 9 bases align to TRBD1. There are 17 residues in the CDR3. Germline V CDR1 and CDR2: GTSNPN, SVGIG (reference sequence). V dropped 0 bases and J dropped 2; count of bases not matched to a gene: 11.

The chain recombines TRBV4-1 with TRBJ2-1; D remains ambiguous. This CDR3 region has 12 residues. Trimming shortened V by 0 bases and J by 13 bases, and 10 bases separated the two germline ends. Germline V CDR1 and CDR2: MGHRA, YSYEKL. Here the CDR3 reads CASSQDFIVQFF. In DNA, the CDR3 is TGCGCCAGCAGCCAAGATTTTATAGTACAGTTCTTC.

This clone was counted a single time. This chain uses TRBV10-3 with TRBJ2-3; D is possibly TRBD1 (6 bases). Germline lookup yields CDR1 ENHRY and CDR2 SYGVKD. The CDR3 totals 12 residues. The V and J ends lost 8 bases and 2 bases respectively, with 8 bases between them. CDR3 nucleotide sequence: TGTGCCATCTCAGGGGACACAGATACGCAGTATTTT. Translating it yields CAISGDTDTQYF.

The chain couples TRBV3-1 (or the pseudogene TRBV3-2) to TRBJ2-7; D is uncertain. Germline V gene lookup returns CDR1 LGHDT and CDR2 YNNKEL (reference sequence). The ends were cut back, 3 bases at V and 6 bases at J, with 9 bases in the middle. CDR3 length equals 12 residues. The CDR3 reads CASSHRLREQYF. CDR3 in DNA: TGTGCCAGCAGCCATAGATTACGCGAGCAGTACTTC.

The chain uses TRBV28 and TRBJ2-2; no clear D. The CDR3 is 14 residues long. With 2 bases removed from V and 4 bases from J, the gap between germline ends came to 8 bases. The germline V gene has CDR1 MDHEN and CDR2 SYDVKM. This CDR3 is CASSLGSGTGELFF. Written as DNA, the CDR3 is TGTGCCAGCAGTTTAGGGTCGGGCACCGGGGAGCTGTTTTTT.

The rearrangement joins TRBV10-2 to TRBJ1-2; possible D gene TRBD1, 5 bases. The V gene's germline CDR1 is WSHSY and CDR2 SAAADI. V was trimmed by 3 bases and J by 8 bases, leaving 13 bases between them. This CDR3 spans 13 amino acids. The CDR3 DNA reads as TGCGCCAGCAGTGATTCCAGGGCCGGCGGCTACACCTTC. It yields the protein CASSDSRAGGYTF.

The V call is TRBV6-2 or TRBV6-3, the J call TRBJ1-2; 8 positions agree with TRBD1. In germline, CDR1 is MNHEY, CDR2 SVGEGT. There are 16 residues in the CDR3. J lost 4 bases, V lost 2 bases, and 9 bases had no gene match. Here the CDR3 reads CASSYPGTGMSYGYTF. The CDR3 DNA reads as TGTGCCAGCAGTTACCCAGGGACAGGAATGAGCTATGGCTACACCTTC.

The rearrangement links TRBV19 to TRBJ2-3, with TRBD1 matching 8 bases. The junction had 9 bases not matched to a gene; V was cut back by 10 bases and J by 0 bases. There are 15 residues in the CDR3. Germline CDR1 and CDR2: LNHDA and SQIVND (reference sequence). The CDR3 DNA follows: TGTGCCATTTCCCAGGGGGCAGCTAGCACAGATACGCAGTATTTT. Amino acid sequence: CAISQGAASTDTQYF.

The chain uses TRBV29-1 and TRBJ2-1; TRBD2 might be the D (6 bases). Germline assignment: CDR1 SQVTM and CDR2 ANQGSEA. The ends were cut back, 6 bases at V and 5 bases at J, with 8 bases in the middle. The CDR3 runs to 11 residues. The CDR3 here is CSVWGDNEQFF. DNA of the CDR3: TGCAGCGTATGGGGGGACAATGAGCAGTTCTTC.

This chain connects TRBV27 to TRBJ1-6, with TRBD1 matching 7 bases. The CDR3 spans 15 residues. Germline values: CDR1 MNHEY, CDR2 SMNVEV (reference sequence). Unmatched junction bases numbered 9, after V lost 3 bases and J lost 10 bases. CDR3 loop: CASSFRDRAMSPLHF. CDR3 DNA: TGTGCCAGCAGTTTCCGCGACAGGGCAATGTCACCCCTCCACTTT.

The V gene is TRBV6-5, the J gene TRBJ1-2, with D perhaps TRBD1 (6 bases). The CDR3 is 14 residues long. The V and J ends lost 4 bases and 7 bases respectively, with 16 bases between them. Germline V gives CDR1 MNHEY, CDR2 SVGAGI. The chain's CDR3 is CASSSDRFIPGYTF. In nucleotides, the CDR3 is TGTGCCAGCAGTTCGGACAGATTTATCCCTGGCTACACCTTC.

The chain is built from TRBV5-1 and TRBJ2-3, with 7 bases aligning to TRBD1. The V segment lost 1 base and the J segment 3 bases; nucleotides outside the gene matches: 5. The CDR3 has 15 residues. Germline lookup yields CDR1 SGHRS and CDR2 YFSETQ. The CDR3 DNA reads TGCGCCAGCAGCTTGACAGGGGTGAGAACAGATACGCAGTATTTT. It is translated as CASSLTGVRTDTQYF.

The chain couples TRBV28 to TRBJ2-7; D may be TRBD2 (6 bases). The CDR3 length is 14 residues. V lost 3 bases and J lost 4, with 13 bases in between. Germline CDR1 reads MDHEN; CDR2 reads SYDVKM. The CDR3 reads CASSLYAGLYEQYF. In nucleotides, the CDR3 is TGTGCCAGCAGTTTGTACGCGGGACTGTACGAGCAGTACTTC.

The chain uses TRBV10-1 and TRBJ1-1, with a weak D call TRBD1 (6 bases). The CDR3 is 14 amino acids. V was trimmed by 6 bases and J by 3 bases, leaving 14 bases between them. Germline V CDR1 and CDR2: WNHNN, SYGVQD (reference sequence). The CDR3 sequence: CASSAGDVDTEAFF. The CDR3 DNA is TGCGCCAGCAGCGCAGGGGATGTGGACACTGAAGCTTTCTTT.

The CDR3 DNA reads TGTGCCAGCAGCGTAAACCGCGAGGCGGAGACAGGTTATGGCTACACCTTC. Translated: CASSVNREAETGYGYTF. The chain recombines TRBV9 with TRBJ1-2, with D possibly matching TRBD1 (6 bases). Trimming removed 1 base at V and 5 bases at J, with 21 bases between. Germline V gene data show CDR1 as SGDLS and CDR2 as YYNGEE. The CDR3 has 17 residues.

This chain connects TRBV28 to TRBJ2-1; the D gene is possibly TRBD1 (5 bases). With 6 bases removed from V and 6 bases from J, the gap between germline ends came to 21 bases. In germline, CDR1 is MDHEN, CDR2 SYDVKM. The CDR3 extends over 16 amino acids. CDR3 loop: CASSPLDPPGFNEQFF. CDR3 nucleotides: TGTGCCAGCAGCCCCCTTGACCCGCCAGGGTTCAATGAGCAGTTCTTC.

This CDR3 reads CASSSGAFNQPQHF. CDR3 in DNA: TGTGCCAGCAGTTCAGGGGCGTTCAATCAGCCCCAGCATTTT. V and J are TRBV2 and TRBJ1-5; tentative D call: TRBD1 (6 bases). CDR3 length: 14 residues. The germline V gene has CDR1 SNHLY and CDR2 FYNNEI. The V end lost 5 bases, the J end lost 3 bases, and 11 bases lay between the germline ends.

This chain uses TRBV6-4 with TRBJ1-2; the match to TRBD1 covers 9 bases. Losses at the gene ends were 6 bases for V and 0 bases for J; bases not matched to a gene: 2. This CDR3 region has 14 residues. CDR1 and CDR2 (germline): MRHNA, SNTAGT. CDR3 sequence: CASSRTGANYGYTF. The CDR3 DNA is TGTGCCAGCAGCCGGACAGGGGCTAACTATGGCTACACCTTC.

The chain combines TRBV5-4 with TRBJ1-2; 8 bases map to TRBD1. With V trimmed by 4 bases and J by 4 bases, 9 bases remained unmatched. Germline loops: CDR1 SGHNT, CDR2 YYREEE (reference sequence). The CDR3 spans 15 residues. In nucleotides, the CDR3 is TGTGCCAGCAGCCGCACCCGACAGGGGTTCTATGGCTACACCTTC. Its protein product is CASSRTRQGFYGYTF.

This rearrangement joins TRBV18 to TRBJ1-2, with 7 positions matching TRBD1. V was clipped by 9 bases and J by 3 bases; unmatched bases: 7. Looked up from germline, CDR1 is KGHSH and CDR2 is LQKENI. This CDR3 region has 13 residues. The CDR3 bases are TGTGCCAGTTCCGAACAGGGGTACTATGGCTACACCTTC. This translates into CASSEQGYYGYTF.

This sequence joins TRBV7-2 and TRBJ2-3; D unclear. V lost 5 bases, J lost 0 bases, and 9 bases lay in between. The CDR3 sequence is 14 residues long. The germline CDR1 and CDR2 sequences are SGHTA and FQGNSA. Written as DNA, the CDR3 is TGTGCCAGCAGCCGCCGGTATAGCACAGATACGCAGTATTTT. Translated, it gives CASSRRYSTDTQYF. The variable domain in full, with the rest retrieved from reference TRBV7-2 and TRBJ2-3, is GAGVSQSPSNKVTEKGKDVELRCDPISGHTALYWYRQSLGQGLEFLIYFQGNSAPDKSGLPSDRFSAERTGGSVSTLTIQRTQQEDSAVYLCASSRRYSTDTQYFGPGTRLTVL.